The sequence of this TCR beta chain was determined in a study of shared clonotypes between healthy human individuals. The repertoire was sequenced with immunoSEQ multiplex PCR; TCRdb's copy has only in-frame clones and lacks some. The sample includes around 2.1 million clones, under 95% seen only once; the top ten take about 1.8%. Naive CD8 cells, CD45RO-negative and positively selected for CCR7, excluded terminally differentiated effector memory CD45RA+ cells. The CDR3 spans 14 residues. Germline V gene data show CDR1 as MNHEY and CDR2 as SMNVEV (reference sequence). V dropped 2 bases and J dropped 3 bases, with 11 bases sitting between them.

V is TRBV27 and J is TRBJ2-7; D may be TRBD1 (6 bases). The receptor's source is a man between 18 and 35 years old in good health. Some clones in this sample may be carry-over from other donors' samples. Sequencing was performed on naive CD8+ T cells from PBMCs. In DNA, the CDR3 is TGTGCCAGCAGTTTACTCGGCAGGGGCTACGAGCAGTACTTC. It encodes CASSLLGRGYEQYF.